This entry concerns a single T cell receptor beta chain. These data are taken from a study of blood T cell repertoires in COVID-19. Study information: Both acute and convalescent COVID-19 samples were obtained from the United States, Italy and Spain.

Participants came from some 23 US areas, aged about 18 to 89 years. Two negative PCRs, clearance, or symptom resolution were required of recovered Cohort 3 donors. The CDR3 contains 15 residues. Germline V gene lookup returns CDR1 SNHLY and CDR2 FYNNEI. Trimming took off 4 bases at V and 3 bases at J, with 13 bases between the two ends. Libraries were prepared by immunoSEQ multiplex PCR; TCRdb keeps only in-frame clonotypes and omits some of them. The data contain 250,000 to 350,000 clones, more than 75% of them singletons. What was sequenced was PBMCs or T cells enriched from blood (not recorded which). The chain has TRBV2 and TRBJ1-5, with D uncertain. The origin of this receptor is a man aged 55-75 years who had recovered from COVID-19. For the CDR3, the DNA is TGTGCCAGCAGTGCGCCCGGGAATAACAATCAGCCCCAGCATTTT. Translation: CASSAPGNNNQPQHF.